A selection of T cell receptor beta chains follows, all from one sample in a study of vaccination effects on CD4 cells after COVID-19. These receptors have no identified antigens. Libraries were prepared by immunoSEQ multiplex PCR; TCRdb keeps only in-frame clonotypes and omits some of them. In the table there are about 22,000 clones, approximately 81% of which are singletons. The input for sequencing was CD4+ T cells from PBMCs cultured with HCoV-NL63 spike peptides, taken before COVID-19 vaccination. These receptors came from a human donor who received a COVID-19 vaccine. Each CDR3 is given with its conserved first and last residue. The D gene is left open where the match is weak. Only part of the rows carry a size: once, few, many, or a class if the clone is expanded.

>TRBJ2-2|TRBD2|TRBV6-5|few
TGTGCCAGCAAGGGAGGGACTTTGAATACCGGGGAGCTGTTTTTT
CASKGGTLNTGELFF
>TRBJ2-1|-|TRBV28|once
TGTGCCAGCATCCCGGGGGCCCCTATCAAAGGTGAGCAGTTCTTC
CASIPGAPIKGEQFF
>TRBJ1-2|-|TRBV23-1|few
TGCGCCAGCAGTCACTCTTATGGCTACACCTTC
CASSHSYGYTF
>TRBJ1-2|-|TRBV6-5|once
TGTGCCAGCAGCTCTCACCAGAAAGAAGGCTACACCTTC
CASSSHQKEGYTF
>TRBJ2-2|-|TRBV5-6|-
TGTGCCAGCAGCCTACCGTTCGGGCGTGGACCCGGGGAGCTGTTTTTT
CASSLPFGRGPGELFF
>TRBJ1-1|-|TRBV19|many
TGTGCCAGTAGTCCTAGGACTTTAGGGAACACTGAAGCTTTCTTT
CASSPRTLGNTEAFF
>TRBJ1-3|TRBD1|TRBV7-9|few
TGTGCCAGCAGCCCGACAGGGTACTCTGGAAACACCATATATTTT
CASSPTGYSGNTIYF
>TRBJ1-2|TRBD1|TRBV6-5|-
TGTGCCAGCAGAGCACGGACAGGGCTTAACTATGGCTACACCTTC
CASRARTGLNYGYTF
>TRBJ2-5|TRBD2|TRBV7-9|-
TGTGCCAGCAGCCTCGGGGCGGGGGGGCTTCATGGAGAGACCCAGTACTTC
CASSLGAGGLHGETQYF
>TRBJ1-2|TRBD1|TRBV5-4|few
TGTGCCAGCAGCTTGCGGATCCCTGACAGGGCTTATGGCTACACCTTC
CASSLRIPDRAYGYTF
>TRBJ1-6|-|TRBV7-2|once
TGTGCCAGCAGCCCCCTACAGGGACGTACTTCACCCCTCCACTTT
CASSPLQGRTSPLHF
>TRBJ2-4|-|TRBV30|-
TGTGCCTGGAGTCAGTGGGGGTTTAGCATTCAGTACTTC
CAWSQWGFSIQYF
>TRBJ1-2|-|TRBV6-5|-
TGTGCCAGCAGTTCCCGACCCTATGGCTACACCTTC
CASSSRPYGYTF
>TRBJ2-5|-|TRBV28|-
TGTGCCAGCAGTACCCTTCGAAAGGCCCAGTACTTC
CASSTLRKAQYF
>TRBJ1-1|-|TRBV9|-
TGTGCCAGCAGCAGAGGGGATGGCACTGAAGCTTTCTTT
CASSRGDGTEAFF
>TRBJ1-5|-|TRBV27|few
TGTGCCAGCAGTTCCGTTCCGAGGCAGCCCCAGCATTTT
CASSSVPRQPQHF
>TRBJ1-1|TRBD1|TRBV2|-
TGTGCCAGCAGGGCAGGACAGGGGGCCGACACTGAAGCTTTCTTT
CASRAGQGADTEAFF
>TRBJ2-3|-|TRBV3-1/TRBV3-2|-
TGTGCCAGCAGCCAAGATAACTCGCGGGCGGACTGGGTGGGGCAGTATTTT
CASSQDNSRADWVGQYF
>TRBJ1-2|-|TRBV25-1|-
TGTGCCAGCAGTGAATATCACGGTCGAGACTATGGCTACACCTTC
CASSEYHGRDYGYTF
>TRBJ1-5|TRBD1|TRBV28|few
TGTGCCAGTGTGCGGACAGGGTGGTCCAATCAGCCCCAGCATTTT
CASVRTGWSNQPQHF
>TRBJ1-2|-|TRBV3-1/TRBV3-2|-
TGTGCCAGCAGCCAAGAGTGGGTATGGGGCTACACCTTC
CASSQEWVWGYTF
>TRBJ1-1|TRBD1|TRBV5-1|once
TGCGCCAGCGCCACAGGGGCCGTGAACACTGAAGCTTTCTTT
CASATGAVNTEAFF
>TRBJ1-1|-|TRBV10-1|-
TGCGCCAGCAGTGAGGTAATGAAGACAGAGAATATACGGGCTTTCTTT
CASSEVMKTENIRAFF
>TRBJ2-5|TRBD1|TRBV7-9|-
TGTGCCAGCAGCTTAGACGGGACAGTTGGGCAAGAGACCCAGTACTTC
CASSLDGTVGQETQYF
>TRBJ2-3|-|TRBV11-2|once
TGTGCCAGCAGCTTAGGGGTGGGTTCCACAGATACGCAGTATTTT
CASSLGVGSTDTQYF
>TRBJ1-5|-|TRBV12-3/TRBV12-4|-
TGTGCCAGCAGTTTATTTGGTCAGCCCCAGCATTTT
CASSLFGQPQHF
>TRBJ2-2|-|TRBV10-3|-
TGTGCCATCAGACCCCACACCGGGGAGCTGTTTTTT
CAIRPHTGELFF
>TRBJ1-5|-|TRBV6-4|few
TGTGCCAGCAGTGATAACGCCCAGGGAAAACTTAGCAATCAGCCCCAGCATTTT
CASSDNAQGKLSNQPQHF
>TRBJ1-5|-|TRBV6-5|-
TGTGCCAGCAGTTACTCCAGGGGTGGCAATCAGCCCCAGCATTTT
CASSYSRGGNQPQHF
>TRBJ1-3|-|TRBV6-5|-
TGTGCCAGCAGTTCTCCCCCGGGACAAAGGGGAAACACCATATATTTT
CASSSPPGQRGNTIYF
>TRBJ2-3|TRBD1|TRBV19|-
TGTGCCAGTAGTTCGCGACAGGGGGCCGGCACAGATACGCAGTATTTT
CASSSRQGAGTDTQYF
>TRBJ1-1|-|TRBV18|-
TGTGCCAGCTCACCACTGGGGGATAGTGAAGCTTTCTTT
CASSPLGDSEAFF
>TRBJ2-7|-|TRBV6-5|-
TGTGCCAGCAGTTACGAACGGAGGGCGTACGAGCAGTACTTC
CASSYERRAYEQYF
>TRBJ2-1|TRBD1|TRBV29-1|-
TGCAGCGTTCAGGGGACAGTCAATGAGCAGTTCTTC
CSVQGTVNEQFF
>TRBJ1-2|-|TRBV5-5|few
TGTGCCAGCGACTCGACCGTACAGGTCGGGAGCTACACCTTC
CASDSTVQVGSYTF
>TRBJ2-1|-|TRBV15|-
TGTGCCACCAGCCGAAGAGCGGCTAGCTCCTACAATGAGCAGTTCTTC
CATSRRAASSYNEQFF
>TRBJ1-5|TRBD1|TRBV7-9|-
TGTGCCAGCAGCTTAGGAGGATTAGCAGGGGGGCAGCCCCAGCATTTT
CASSLGGLAGGQPQHF